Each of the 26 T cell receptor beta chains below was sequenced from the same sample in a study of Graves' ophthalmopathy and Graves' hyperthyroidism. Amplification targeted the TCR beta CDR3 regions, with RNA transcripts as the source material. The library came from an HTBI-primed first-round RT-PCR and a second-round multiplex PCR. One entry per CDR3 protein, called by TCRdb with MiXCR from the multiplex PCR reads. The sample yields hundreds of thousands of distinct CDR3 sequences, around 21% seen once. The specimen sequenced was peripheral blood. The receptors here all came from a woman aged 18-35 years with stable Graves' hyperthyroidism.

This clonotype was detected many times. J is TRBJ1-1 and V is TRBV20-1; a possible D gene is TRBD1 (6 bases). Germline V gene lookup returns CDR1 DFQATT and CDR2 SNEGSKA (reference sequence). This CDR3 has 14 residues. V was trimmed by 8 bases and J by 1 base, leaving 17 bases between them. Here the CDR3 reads CSTTYGGRNTEAFF. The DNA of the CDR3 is TGCAGTACTACGTATGGGGGCCGGAACACTGAAGCTTTCTTT.

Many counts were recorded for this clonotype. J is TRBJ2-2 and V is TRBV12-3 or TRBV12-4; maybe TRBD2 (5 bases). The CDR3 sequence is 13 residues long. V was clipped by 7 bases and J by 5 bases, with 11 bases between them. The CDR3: CASTKRRTGELFF. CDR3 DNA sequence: TGTGCCAGCACCAAGCGGAGGACCGGGGAGCTGTTTTTT.

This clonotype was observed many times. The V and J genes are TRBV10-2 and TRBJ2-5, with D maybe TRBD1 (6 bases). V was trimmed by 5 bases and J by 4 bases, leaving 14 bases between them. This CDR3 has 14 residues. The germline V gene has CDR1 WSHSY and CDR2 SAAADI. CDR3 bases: TGCGCCAGCAGTTTCGACAGGAAAGGAGAGACCCAGTACTTC. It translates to CASSFDRKGETQYF.

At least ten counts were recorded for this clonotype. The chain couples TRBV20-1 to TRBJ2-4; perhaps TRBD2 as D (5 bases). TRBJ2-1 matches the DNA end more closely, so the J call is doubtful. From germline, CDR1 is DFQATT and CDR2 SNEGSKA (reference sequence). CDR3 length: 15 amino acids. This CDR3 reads CSARVARVWVGEQFF. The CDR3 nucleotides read TGCAGTGCTAGAGTGGCGCGGGTGTGGGTAGGCGAGCAGTTCTTC.

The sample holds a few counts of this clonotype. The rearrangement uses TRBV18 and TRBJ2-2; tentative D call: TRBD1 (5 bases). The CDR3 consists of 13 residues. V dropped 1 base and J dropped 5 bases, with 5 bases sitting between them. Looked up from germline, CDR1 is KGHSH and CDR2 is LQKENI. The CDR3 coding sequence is TGTGCCAGCTCACCACAGGGGACCGGGGAGCTGTTTTTT. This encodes CASSPQGTGELFF.

This chain's CDR3 is CASSVGQLAYEQYF. In DNA, the CDR3 is TGTGCCAGCAGCGTGGGACAGTTGGCCTACGAGCAGTACTTC. The chain recombines TRBV6-2 or TRBV6-3 with TRBJ2-7; 7 nucleotides agree with TRBD1. The trim removed 6 bases at V and 2 bases at J, leaving 7 bases unmatched. CDR1 is MNHEY, CDR2 SVGEGT, per germline. The CDR3 consists of 14 residues.

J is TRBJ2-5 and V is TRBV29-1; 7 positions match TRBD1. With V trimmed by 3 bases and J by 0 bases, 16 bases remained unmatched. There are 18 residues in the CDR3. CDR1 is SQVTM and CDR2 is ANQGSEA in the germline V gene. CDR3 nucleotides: TGCAGCGTTGACAAGGTGCCCGGACAGGAAGGTAACCAAGAGACCCAGTACTTC. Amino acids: CSVDKVPGQEGNQETQYF. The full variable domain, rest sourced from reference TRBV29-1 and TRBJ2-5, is SAVISQKPSRDICQRGTSLTIQCQVDSQVTMMFWYRQQPGQSLTLIATANQGSEATYESGFVIDKFPISRPNLTFSTLTVSNMSPEDSSIYLCSVDKVPGQEGNQETQYFGPGTRLLVL.

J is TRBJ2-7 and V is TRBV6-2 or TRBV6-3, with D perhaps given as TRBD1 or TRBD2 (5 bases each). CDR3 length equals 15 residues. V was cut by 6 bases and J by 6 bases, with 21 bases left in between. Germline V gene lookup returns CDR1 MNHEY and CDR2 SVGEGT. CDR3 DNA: TGTGCCAGCAGCCGGACTTCATCCGGGGACGGCGAGCAGTACTTC. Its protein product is CASSRTSSGDGEQYF.

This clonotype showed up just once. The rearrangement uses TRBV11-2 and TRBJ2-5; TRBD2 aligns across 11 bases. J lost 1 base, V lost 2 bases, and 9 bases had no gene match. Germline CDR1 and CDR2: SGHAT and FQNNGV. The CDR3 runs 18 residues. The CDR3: CASSLSPGLAGTQETQYF. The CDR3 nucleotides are TGTGCCAGCAGCTTATCCCCAGGACTAGCGGGTACCCAAGAGACCCAGTACTTC.

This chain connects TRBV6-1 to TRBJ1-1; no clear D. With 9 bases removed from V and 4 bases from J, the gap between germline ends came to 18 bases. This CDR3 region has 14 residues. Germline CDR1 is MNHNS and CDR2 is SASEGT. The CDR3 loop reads CASETIRGSTEAFF. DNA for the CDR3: TGTGCCAGTGAGACCATCCGGGGTAGCACTGAAGCTTTCTTT.

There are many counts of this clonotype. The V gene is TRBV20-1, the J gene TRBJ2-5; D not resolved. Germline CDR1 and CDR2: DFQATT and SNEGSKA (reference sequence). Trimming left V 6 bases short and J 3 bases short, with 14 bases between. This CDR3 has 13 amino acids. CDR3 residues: CSAYLNLKETQYF. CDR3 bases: TGCAGTGCCTACTTGAACCTCAAAGAGACCCAGTACTTC.

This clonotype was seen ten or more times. CDR3: CASSQGDRRYGYTF. In DNA form, the CDR3 reads TGCGCCAGCAGCCAAGGGGACCGCCGCTATGGCTACACCTTC. The chain joins TRBV4-1 to TRBJ1-2; the D gene is possibly TRBD1 (5 bases). Deletions cut 1 base from V and 4 bases from J, with 10 bases between. This CDR3 is built from 14 residues. Germline assignment: CDR1 MGHRA and CDR2 YSYEKL.

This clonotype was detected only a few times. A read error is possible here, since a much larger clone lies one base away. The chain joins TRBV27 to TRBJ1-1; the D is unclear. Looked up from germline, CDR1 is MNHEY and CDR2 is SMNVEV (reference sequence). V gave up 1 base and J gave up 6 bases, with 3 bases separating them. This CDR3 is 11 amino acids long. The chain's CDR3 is CASSLWSEAFF. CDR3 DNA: TGTGCCAGCAGTTTATGGTCTGAAGCTTTCTTT.

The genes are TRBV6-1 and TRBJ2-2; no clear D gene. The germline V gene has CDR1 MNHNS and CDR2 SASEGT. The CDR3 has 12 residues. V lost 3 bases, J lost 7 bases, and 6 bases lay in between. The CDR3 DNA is TGTGCCAGCAGTGATGCGTACGGGGAGCTGTTTTTT. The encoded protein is CASSDAYGELFF.

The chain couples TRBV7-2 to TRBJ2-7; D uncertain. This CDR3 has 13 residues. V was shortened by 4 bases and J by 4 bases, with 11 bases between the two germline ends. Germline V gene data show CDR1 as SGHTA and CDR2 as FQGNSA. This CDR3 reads CASSSVPGYEQYF. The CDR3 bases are TGTGCCAGCAGCTCTGTTCCGGGTTACGAGCAGTACTTC.

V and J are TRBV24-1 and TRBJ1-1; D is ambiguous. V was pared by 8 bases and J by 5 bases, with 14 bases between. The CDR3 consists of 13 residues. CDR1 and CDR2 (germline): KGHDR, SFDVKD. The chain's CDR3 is CATIGEGGTEAFF. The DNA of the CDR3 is TGTGCCACCATAGGTGAGGGCGGAACTGAAGCTTTCTTT.

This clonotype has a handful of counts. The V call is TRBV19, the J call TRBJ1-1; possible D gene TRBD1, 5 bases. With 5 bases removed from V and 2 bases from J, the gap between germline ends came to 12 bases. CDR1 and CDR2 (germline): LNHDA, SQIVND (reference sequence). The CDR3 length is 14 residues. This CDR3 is CASSPGHVNTEAFF. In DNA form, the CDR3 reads TGTGCCAGTAGTCCCGGACACGTTAACACTGAAGCTTTCTTT.

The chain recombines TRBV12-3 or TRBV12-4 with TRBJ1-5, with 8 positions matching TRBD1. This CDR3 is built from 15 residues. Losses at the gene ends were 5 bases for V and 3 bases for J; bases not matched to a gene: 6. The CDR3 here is CASSLTGGFNQPQHF. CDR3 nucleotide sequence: TGTGCCAGCAGTCTCACAGGGGGTTTCAATCAGCCCCAGCATTTT.

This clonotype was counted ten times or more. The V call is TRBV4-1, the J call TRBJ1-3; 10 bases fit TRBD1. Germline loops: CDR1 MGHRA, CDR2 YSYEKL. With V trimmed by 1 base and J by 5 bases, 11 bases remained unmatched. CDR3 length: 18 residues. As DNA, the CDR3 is TGCGCCAGCAGCCAAGTTATAGACAGGGGGCCGATGCGAAACACCATATATTTT. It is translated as CASSQVIDRGPMRNTIYF.

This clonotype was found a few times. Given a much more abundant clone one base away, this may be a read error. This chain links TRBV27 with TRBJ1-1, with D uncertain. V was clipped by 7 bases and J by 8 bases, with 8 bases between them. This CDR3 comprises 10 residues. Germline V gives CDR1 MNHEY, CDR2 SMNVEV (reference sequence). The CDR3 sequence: CASIYREAFF. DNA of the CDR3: TGTGCCAGCATTTATCGCGAAGCTTTCTTT.

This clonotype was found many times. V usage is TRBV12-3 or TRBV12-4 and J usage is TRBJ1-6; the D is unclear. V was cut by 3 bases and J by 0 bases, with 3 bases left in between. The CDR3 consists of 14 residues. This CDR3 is CASSFGSYNSPLHF. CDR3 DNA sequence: TGTGCCAGCAGTTTTGGCTCCTATAATTCACCCCTCCACTTT.

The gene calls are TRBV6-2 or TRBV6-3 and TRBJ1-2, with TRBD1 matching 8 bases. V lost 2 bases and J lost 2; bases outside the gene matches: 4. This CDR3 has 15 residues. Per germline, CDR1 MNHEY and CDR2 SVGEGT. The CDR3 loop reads CASSYGTGVNYGYTF. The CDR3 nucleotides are TGTGCCAGCAGTTACGGGACAGGAGTCAACTATGGCTACACCTTC.

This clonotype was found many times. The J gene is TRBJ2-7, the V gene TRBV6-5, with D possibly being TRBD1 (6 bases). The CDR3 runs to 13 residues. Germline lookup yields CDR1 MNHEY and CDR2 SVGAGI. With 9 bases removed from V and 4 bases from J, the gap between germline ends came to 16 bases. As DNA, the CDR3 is TGTGCCAGTGTTTATGACAGGAGGTACGAGCAGTACTTC. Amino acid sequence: CASVYDRRYEQYF.

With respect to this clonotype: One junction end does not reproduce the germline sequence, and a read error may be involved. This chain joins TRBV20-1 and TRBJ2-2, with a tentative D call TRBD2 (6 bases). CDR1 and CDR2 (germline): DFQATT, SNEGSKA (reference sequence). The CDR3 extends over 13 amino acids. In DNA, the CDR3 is TGCAGTGCTAACCGGGAGAGGTCCGGGGATCTGTTTTTT. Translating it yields CSANRERSGDLFF.

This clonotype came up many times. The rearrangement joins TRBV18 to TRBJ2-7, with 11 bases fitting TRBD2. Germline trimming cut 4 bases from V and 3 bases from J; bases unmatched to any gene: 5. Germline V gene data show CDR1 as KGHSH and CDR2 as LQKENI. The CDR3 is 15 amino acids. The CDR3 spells CASSQTSGADYEQYF. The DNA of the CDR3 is TGTGCCAGCTCACAGACTAGCGGGGCCGACTACGAGCAGTACTTC.

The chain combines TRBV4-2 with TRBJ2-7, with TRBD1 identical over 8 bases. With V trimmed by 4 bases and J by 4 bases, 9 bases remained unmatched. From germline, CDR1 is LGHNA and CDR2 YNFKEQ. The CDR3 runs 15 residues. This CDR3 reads CASSLLLGQAYEQYF. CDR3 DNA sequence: TGTGCCAGCAGCCTCCTCCTGGGACAGGCATACGAGCAGTACTTC.